Included here is one T cell receptor (beta chain) sequence, with context. What antigen it recognizes has not been identified. The record has no base qualities; no much larger clone is one base away. The collaborating institutions used their own protocols to collect whole blood in K2EDTA tubes. Collaborator samples were shipped for TCRbeta analysis as frozen whole blood, isolated PBMCs, or DNA extracted from either sample type. TCRbeta CDR3 regions were amplified from genomic DNA by means of the immunoSEQ Assay, a bias-controlled multiplex PCR. Turning to the authors' computational methods: The number of nucleated cells in each sample was estimated from the amplification of reference gene primers within the assay. To quantify the absolute abundance of each unique TCRbeta CDR3 rearrangement, sequence reads were collapsed and filtered. For each sample, productive Simpson clonality was calculated as the square root of Simpson's diversity index over productive rearrangements. This is the immuneACCESS table as TCRdb keeps it, with only in-frame sequences that have V and J called. A part of the clones is gone; compared with another copy, unresolved V genes explain less than half, and the rest is unexplained. The DNA was the basis for D and trimming; V, J and clone size are from that table. The sample table contains over 250,000 clones; only one count was recorded for 89% of them. Roughly 2.3% of the sample belongs to the ten largest clones.

The data stem from a study of blood T cell repertoires in COVID-19 (dated by TCRdb to 2020 to 2022). Describing the broader study: Samples covering the acute and convalescent phases of COVID-19 were provided by collaborators in the United States, Italy and Spain. The prospective study material was composed of cDNA or gDNA derived from T cells, B-cell-depleted T cells, or PBMCs. The dataset comprised deeply sampled blood TCRbeta repertoires from subjects exposed to, actively infected with, or recovered from COVID-19. The repertoires were released in a freely available public database intended as a resource for research on the immune response to SARS-CoV-2. The samples were drawn from two sources: the first 160 participants of the ongoing ImmuneRACE study, and over 1,000 subjects contributed by 6 global collaborators. Sample metadata almost always included a de-identified subject ID, COVID-19 status, age in years and sex. Where available, HLA class I and class II types were obtained from metadata supplied by the sample provider rather than from assay-based typing. Results the study describes overall, beyond this receptor: How much clinical and demographic metadata was included differed by source and by participant, and the metadata was provided uncurated.

The receptor's source is a man aged 45-65 years with acute or convalescent COVID-19. Sequenced input: peripheral blood.

Read as DNA, the sequence is TGTGCCATCGGATGGAGGAACACCGGGGAGCTGTTTTTT. Translated, this is CAIGWRNTGELFF. The rearrangement joined TRBV10-3 to TRBJ2-2; there is no confident call for the D gene. The CDR3 has 13 amino acids, counting the end cysteine and phenylalanine. The kept DNA is CDR3 alone, 39 bases in frame from the first base. Trimming removed 8 bases from V and 1 base from J, leaving 8 bases between the germline ends. CDR1 and CDR2 were assigned from the germline V gene as ENHRY and SYGVKD.